The clone carrying this T cell receptor (beta chain) was observed at least ten times. Looked up from germline, CDR1 is MNHEY and CDR2 is SMNVEV (reference sequence). This CDR3 contains 13 residues. V shed 2 bases and J shed 1 base, with 3 bases lying between them. Cells sorted as Tregs were CD4+, CD25+ and CD127-/low. TCRdb analysed the 5' RACE reads with MiXCR anew, one entry per CDR3 protein. Among some 32,000 distinct CDR3 sequences listed, 27% were seen once. The chain carries TRBV27 and TRBJ1-5, with no clear D. Input material: tumor-infiltrating Tregs sorted from the breast tumor. The sequence derives from a female donor with breast cancer. The CDR3 DNA reads as TGTGCCAGCAGTTTAGAGAGCAATCAGCCCCAGCATTTT. Translated, it gives CASSLESNQPQHF.